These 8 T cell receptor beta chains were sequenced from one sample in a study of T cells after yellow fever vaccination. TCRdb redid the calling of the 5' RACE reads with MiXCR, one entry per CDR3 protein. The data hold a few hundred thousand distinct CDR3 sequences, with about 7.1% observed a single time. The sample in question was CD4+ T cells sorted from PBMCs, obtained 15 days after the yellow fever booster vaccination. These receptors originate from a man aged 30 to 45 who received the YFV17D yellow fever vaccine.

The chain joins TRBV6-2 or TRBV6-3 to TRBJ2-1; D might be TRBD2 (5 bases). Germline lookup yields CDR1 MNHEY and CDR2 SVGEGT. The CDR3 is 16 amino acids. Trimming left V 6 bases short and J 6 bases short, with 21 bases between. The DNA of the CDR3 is TGTGCCAGCAGGCCACAAGGACTGCCTCTCCCCAATGAGCAGTTCTTC. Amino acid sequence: CASRPQGLPLPNEQFF.

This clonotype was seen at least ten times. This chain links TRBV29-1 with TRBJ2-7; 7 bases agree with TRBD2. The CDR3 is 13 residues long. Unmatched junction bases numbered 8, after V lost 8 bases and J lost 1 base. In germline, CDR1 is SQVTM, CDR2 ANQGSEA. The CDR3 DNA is TGCAGCATTCGGAGCGGGACGTCCTACGAGCAGTACTTC. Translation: CSIRSGTSYEQYF.

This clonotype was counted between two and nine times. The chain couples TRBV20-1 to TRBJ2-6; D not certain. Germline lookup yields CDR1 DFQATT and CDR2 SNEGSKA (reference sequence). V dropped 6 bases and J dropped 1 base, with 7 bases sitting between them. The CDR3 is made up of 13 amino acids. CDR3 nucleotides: TGCAGTGCCGCAAATTCTGGGGCCAACGTCCTGACTTTC. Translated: CSAANSGANVLTF.

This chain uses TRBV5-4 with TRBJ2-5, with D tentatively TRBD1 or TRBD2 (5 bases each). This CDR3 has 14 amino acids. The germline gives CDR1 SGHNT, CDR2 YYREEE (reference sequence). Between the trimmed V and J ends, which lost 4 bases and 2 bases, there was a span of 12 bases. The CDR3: CASSHGTEQETQYF. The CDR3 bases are TGTGCCAGCAGCCATGGGACGGAGCAAGAGACCCAGTACTTC.

The CDR3 DNA reads as TGTGCCATCAGTGAGGAGCGGATCTCTGGAAACACCATATATTTT. As protein: CAISEERISGNTIYF. This chain joins TRBV10-3 and TRBJ1-3, with D unclear. The CDR3 has 15 residues. Trimming left V 2 bases short and J 0 bases short, with 8 bases between. Germline V gives CDR1 ENHRY, CDR2 SYGVKD.

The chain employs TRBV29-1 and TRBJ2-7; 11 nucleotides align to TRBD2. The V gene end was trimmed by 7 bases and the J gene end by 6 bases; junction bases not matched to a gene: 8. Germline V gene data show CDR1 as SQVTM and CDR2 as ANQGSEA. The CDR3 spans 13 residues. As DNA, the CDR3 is TGCAGCGGTCTTAGCGGGAGGGCCGGCGAGCAGTACTTC. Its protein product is CSGLSGRAGEQYF.

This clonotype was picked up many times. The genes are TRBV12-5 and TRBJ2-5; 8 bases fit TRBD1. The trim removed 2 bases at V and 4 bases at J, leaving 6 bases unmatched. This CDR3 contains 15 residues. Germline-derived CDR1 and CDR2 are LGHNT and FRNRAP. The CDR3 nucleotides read TGTGCTAGTGGTTTGCCCGGGACAGGAGGAGAGACCCAGTACTTC. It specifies CASGLPGTGGETQYF.

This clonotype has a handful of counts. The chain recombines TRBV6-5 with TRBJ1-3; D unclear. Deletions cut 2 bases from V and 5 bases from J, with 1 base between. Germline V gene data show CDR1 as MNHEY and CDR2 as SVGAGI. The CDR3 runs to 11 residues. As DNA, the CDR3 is TGTGCCAGCAGTTACAGAAACACCATATATTTT. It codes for CASSYRNTIYF.